A selection of T cell receptor beta chains follows, all from one sample in a study of blood T cell repertoires in COVID-19. Assay: immunoSEQ multiplex PCR; the TCRdb copy retains only in-frame clones and omits some. Of some 220,000 clones in the sample, roughly nine tenths were seen once. The sample comprised PBMCs or T cells enriched from blood (not recorded which). The receptors come from a woman aged 18-35 years in a cohort exposed to, infected with or recovered from COVID-19 (not recorded which). Both conserved end residues are part of each CDR3. The order of the fields is clone size, J gene, V gene, D gene, CDR3 protein, CDR3 DNA. The D gene is left open where the match is weak. A row's size may be missing; if present it is once, few, many or a size class.

- TRBJ2-7 TRBV10-3 TRBD2 CAISDPSGRFYEQYF TGTGCCATCAGTGACCCTAGCGGGAGGTTTTACGAGCAGTACTTC
- TRBJ1-1 TRBV19 - CASSPRTENTEAFF TGTGCCAGTAGTCCGAGGACAGAGAACACTGAAGCTTTCTTT
- TRBJ2-1 TRBV5-8 TRBD2 CASSWTGTSGSGEQFF TGTGCCAGCAGCTGGACCGGGACTAGCGGCTCGGGTGAGCAGTTCTTC
- TRBJ1-4 TRBV5-1 - CASSWTDPTNEKLFF TGCGCCAGCAGTTGGACAGACCCAACTAATGAAAAACTGTTTTTT
- TRBJ2-2 TRBV19 - CASTKIAANTGELFF TGTGCCAGTACCAAGATAGCGGCGAACACCGGGGAGCTGTTTTTT
- TRBJ1-6 TRBV27 - CASSVNTELNSPLHF TGTGCCAGCAGTGTCAACACCGAATTAAATTCACCCCTCCACTTT
once TRBJ2-3 TRBV3-1/TRBV3-2 TRBD2 CASSRTSGVATDTQYF TGTGCCAGCAGTCGGACTAGCGGGGTGGCAACAGATACGCAGTATTTT
- TRBJ2-7 TRBV2 - CASIDRNSPYEQYF TGTGCCAGCATCGACAGAAATTCCCCCTACGAGCAGTACTTC
- TRBJ1-2 TRBV13 - CASSQGGGPFNGYTF TGTGCCAGCAGCCAAGGTGGAGGACCCTTTAATGGCTACACCTTC
- TRBJ2-7 TRBV4-2 TRBD2 CASSQDLGTRSYEQYF TGTGCCAGCAGCCAAGATCTGGGGACTAGAAGCTACGAGCAGTACTTC
- TRBJ2-3 TRBV19 TRBD2 CATSVRPAGGDTQYF TGTGCCACCTCCGTCCGGCCAGCGGGAGGAGATACGCAGTATTTT
once TRBJ2-5 TRBV27 TRBD2 CASSLSGSSGETQYF TGTGCCAGCAGCCTCAGCGGGAGTAGTGGTGAGACCCAGTACTTC
once TRBJ1-5 TRBV7-2 - CASSLVGGMAQPQHF TGTGCCAGCAGCTTAGTCGGAGGTATGGCTCAGCCCCAGCATTTT
- TRBJ1-1 TRBV6-5 TRBD1 CASSAGTAEHSEAFF TGTGCCAGCAGCGCCGGGACAGCAGAACACTCTGAAGCTTTCTTT
- TRBJ1-4 TRBV5-1 - CASSSGDAEKLFF TGCGCCAGCAGCAGCGGGGACGCAGAAAAACTGTTTTTT
- TRBJ1-3 TRBV6-4 - CASSRGNTIYF TGTGCCAGCTCGAGGGGAAACACCATATATTTT
- TRBJ2-2 TRBV5-1 - CASSLVAGSSTGELFF TGCGCCAGCAGCTTGGTTGCAGGGTCCAGCACCGGGGAGCTGTTTTTT
- TRBJ1-2 TRBV9 - CASSVGRGVNYGYTF TGTGCCAGCAGCGTAGGAAGGGGCGTTAACTATGGCTACACCTTC
- TRBJ1-2 TRBV18 TRBD1 CASSTGTGFNYGYTF TGTGCCAGCTCTACCGGGACAGGGTTTAACTATGGCTACACCTTC
- TRBJ1-4 TRBV7-9 - CASSSGGLRGNEKLFF TGTGCCAGCAGCTCCGGAGGACTGAGGGGGAATGAAAAACTGTTTTTT
- TRBJ1-3 TRBV2 - CASLANSGNTIYF TGTGCCAGCCTAGCAAACTCTGGAAACACCATATATTTT
- TRBJ1-4 TRBV6-5 - CASSYSPGVNEKLFF TGTGCCAGCAGTTACTCCCCGGGGGTCAATGAAAAACTGTTTTTT
once TRBJ1-6 TRBV6-5 - CAFSSYNSPLHF TGTGCCTTTAGCTCCTATAATTCACCCCTCCACTTT
few TRBJ1-5 TRBV28 TRBD1 CASSTDRESNQPQHF TGTGCCAGCAGTACGGACAGGGAGAGCAATCAGCCCCAGCATTTT
once TRBJ2-4 TRBV27 - CASSLTSPIINIQYF TGTGCCAGCAGTTTAACGAGCCCGATTATCAACATTCAGTACTTC
- TRBJ2-5 TRBV11-2 TRBD2 CASSSSLAGARTQYF TGTGCCAGCAGCAGCTCACTAGCGGGGGCAAGGACCCAGTACTTC
- TRBJ2-2 TRBV10-2 TRBD2 CASSRLAGGEGGELFF TGCGCCAGCAGCCGGCTAGCGGGGGGTGAGGGCGGGGAGCTGTTTTTT
- TRBJ2-3 TRBV11-2 TRBD1 CASSIGQGTQYF TGTGCCAGCAGCATAGGACAGGGTACGCAGTATTTT
- TRBJ2-1 TRBV6-1 - CASSESPRGAPYNEQFF TGTGCCAGCAGTGAGTCTCCTCGGGGGGCCCCCTACAATGAGCAGTTCTTC
- TRBJ2-3 TRBV30 TRBD2 CAWDTGTSGNADTQYF TGTGCCTGGGACACCGGGACTAGCGGGAACGCAGATACGCAGTATTTT
once TRBJ2-1 TRBV6-4 - CASSEGEQGNEQFF TGTGCCAGCAGTGAGGGGGAACAGGGTAATGAGCAGTTCTTC
- TRBJ1-1 TRBV18 - CASSPSGLLNTEAFF TGTGCCAGCTCACCATCGGGACTTTTGAACACTGAAGCTTTCTTT
- TRBJ2-5 TRBV30 TRBD2 CAWSVAVAGETQYF TGTGCCTGGAGTGTCGCGGTAGCGGGAGAGACCCAGTACTTC
- TRBJ2-7 TRBV19 TRBD2 CASSAASGVSYEQYF TGTGCCAGTAGTGCGGCTAGCGGAGTGTCCTACGAGCAGTACTTC
- TRBJ1-4 TRBV11-2 - CASSPPDSATNEKLFF TGTGCCAGCAGCCCCCCTGACAGCGCAACTAATGAAAAACTGTTTTTT
- TRBJ1-1 TRBV28 TRBD1 CASSQPTGGGTEAFF TGTGCCAGCAGCCAGCCGACAGGGGGTGGCACTGAAGCTTTCTTT
- TRBJ2-1 TRBV24-1 - CATSDRNEQFF TGTGCCACCAGTGATCGGAATGAGCAGTTCTTC